These T cell receptor beta chains were read from a single sample in a study of early T cells in non-severe SARS-CoV-2 infection. In TCRdb, the 5' RACE reads were re-called with MiXCR into one record per CDR3 protein. The table includes tens of thousands of distinct CDR3 sequences, more than 9% detected once. Sequencing used whole blood, obtained at baseline. These receptor sequences come from an adult who was a healthcare worker with PCR-confirmed SARS-CoV-2 infection or an uninfected control (not recorded which). CDR3s include the opening cysteine and the closing phenylalanine or tryptophan. A D gene is named only where the DNA matches it firmly. Expanded clones are given a class, and other clones once, few, many or no size at all.

D gene	V gene	clone size	J gene	CDR3 DNA	CDR3 protein
NA	TRBV7-8	NA	TRBJ1-3	TGTGCCAGCAGCCCCCTGGGACGCTCTGGAAACACCATATATTTT	CASSPLGRSGNTIYF
NA	TRBV12-3/TRBV12-4	few	TRBJ2-7	TGTGCCAGCAGTCCGAGGGCCCTAATTCCTTACGAGCAGTACTTC	CASSPRALIPYEQYF
TRBD2	TRBV12-3/TRBV12-4	NA	TRBJ2-3	TGTGCCAGCAGTCCGGGACTAGCCTTAACCTCTAGCACAGATACGCAGTATTTT	CASSPGLALTSSTDTQYF
NA	TRBV6-2/TRBV6-3	NA	TRBJ1-1	TGTGCCAGCAGTATCCTGGGTGAAGCTTTCTTT	CASSILGEAFF
TRBD2	TRBV20-1	many	TRBJ2-3	TGCAGTGCCAGATGGCTAGCGGGCACAGATACGCAGTATTTT	CSARWLAGTDTQYF
NA	TRBV4-2	few	TRBJ2-3	TGTGCCAGCAGCCAAGAAACCACAGGCGGGGAAGATACGCAGTATTTT	CASSQETTGGEDTQYF
NA	TRBV6-5	few	TRBJ2-6	TGTGCCAGCAGTTATACCCGCTCTGGGGCCAACGTCCTGACTTTC	CASSYTRSGANVLTF
TRBD1	TRBV18	many	TRBJ1-5	TGTGCCAGCTCACCGGACAGGGCGAATCAGCCCCAGCATTTT	CASSPDRANQPQHF
NA	TRBV10-3	NA	TRBJ1-2	TGTGCCATCAGTGAGCCCAACCGAGGGGGGTATGGCTACACCTTC	CAISEPNRGGYGYTF
NA	TRBV5-1	many	TRBJ2-7	TGCGCCAGCAGCTTTCGTGGACCAGGCAAGGACTATTCCTACGAGCAGTACTTC	CASSFRGPGKDYSYEQYF
TRBD2	TRBV20-1	few	TRBJ2-7	TGCAGTGGTCTAGCGGGAGCATCAGGATACGAGCAGTACTTC	CSGLAGASGYEQYF
NA	TRBV6-1	many	TRBJ1-1	TGTGCCAGCAGTGAAGGTAGAGGGGCTGAAGCTTTCTTT	CASSEGRGAEAFF
NA	TRBV27	many	TRBJ2-3	TGTGCCAGCAGATTGAGTAGGGGCATGACCGGGGTAACGCAGTATTTT	CASRLSRGMTGVTQYF
NA	TRBV11-2	NA	TRBJ2-5	TGTGCCAGCAGGCTTCGTGGGGCCAGGGACGGAGAGACCCAGTACTTC	CASRLRGARDGETQYF
NA	TRBV3-1	NA	TRBJ1-1	TGTGCCAGCAGCCTATTCAGGAACACTGAAGCTTTCTTT	CASSLFRNTEAFF
NA	TRBV20-1	NA	TRBJ1-1	TGCAGTGCTAGCGGGCAGGGGAGGAACGCTTTCTTT	CSASGQGRNAFF
NA	TRBV28	many	TRBJ1-2	TGTGCCAGCAGGTCGGACCTCAACTATGGCTACACCTTC	CASRSDLNYGYTF
TRBD2	TRBV20-1	NA	TRBJ2-1	TGCAGTGCTAGAGATCCAGCGGGAGGCTACAATGAGCAGTTCTTC	CSARDPAGGYNEQFF
NA	TRBV28	NA	TRBJ2-1	TGTGCCAGTGGGGGGCGTTACAATGAGCAGTTCTTC	CASGGRYNEQFF
NA	TRBV5-1	few	TRBJ2-2	TGCGCCAGCCGCCAGGGGGGCACCGGGGAGCTGTTTTTT	CASRQGGTGELFF
TRBD2	TRBV6-2/TRBV6-3	NA	TRBJ2-2	TGTGCCAGCAGGGGACTAGCGGGAGACACCGGGGAGCTGTTTTTT	CASRGLAGDTGELFF
TRBD2	TRBV6-6	NA	TRBJ2-3	TGTGCCAGCAGTTCCACTCTAGCGGGAGGAGATACGCAGTATTTT	CASSSTLAGGDTQYF
TRBD1	TRBV15	many	TRBJ1-1	TGTGCCACCAGCTCTCAACAGGGGGGTCTGTACACTGAAGCTTTCTTT	CATSSQQGGLYTEAFF
NA	TRBV19	NA	TRBJ2-7	TGTGCCAGTAGCCGGGGAGGCGCTACCTACGAGCAGTACTTC	CASSRGGATYEQYF
TRBD2	TRBV10-2	many	TRBJ2-7	TGCGCCAGCAGTGAGTCCCTAGCGGGAGCCTACGAGCAGTACTTC	CASSESLAGAYEQYF
NA	TRBV11-2	few	TRBJ2-3	TGTGCCAGCAGCGGTAGTAGTGGTACGCAGTATTTT	CASSGSSGTQYF
NA	TRBV7-3	many	TRBJ2-3	TGTGCCAGCAGCTTATCCGGAAAATCGAGTGGGCAGTATTTT	CASSLSGKSSGQYF
NA	TRBV12-3/TRBV12-4	NA	TRBJ2-3	TGTGCCTGCAGTCCCCGGATCCGCACAGATACGCAGTATTTT	CACSPRIRTDTQYF
NA	TRBV11-2	few	TRBJ2-5	TGTGCCAGCAGCCCCCGGGGCTCCCTCCAAGAGACCCAGTACTTC	CASSPRGSLQETQYF
NA	TRBV20-1	few	TRBJ2-1	TGCAGTGCTAGAGATCCCGCGGGGGCCCATGAGCAGTTCTTC	CSARDPAGAHEQFF
NA	TRBV5-1	few	TRBJ2-7	TGCGCCAGCAGCCCGGGTCCCGGGTCGTACGAGCAGTACTTC	CASSPGPGSYEQYF
NA	TRBV5-6	NA	TRBJ1-1	TGTGCCAGCAGCTTGGATGGGGGACGGGACACTGAAGCTTTCTTT	CASSLDGGRDTEAFF
NA	TRBV7-9	NA	TRBJ1-5	TGTGCCAGCAGCTCTGGTGCTAATCAGCCCCAGCATTTT	CASSSGANQPQHF
NA	TRBV11-2	few	TRBJ2-3	TGTGCCAGCAGCCCGAAGGGGGTCAGTGCAGATACGCAGTATTTT	CASSPKGVSADTQYF
TRBD2	TRBV4-2	NA	TRBJ2-2	TGTGCCAGCAGCCAAGACGGACTAGCGGAAAACACCGGGGAGCTGTTTTTT	CASSQDGLAENTGELFF